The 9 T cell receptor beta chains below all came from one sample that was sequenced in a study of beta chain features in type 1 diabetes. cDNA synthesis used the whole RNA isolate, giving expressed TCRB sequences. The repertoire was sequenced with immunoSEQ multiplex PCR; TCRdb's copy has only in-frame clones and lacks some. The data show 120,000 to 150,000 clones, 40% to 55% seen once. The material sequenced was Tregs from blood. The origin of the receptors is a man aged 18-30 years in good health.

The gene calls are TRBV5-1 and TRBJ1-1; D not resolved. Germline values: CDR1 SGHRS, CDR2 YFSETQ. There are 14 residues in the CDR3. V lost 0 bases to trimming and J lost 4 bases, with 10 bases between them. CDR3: CASSLAARVTEAFF. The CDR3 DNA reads TGCGCCAGCAGCTTGGCAGCCCGGGTCACTGAAGCTTTCTTT.

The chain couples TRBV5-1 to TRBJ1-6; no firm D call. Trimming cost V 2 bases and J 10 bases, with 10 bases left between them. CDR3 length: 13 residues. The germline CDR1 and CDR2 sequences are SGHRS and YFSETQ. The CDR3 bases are TGCGCCAGCAGCTTCATCCCGGGGTCACCCCTCCACTTT. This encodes CASSFIPGSPLHF.

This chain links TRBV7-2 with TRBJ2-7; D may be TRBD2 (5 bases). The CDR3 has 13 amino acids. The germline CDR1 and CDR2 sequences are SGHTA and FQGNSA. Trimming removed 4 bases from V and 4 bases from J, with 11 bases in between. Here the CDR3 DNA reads TGTGCCAGCAGCTCAGGACTCCTTTACGAGCAGTACTTC. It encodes CASSSGLLYEQYF.

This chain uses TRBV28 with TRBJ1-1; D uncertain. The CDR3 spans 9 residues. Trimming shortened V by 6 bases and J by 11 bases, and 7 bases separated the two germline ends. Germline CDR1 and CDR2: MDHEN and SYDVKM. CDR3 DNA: TGTGCCAGCAGCTATTGGGCTTTCTTT. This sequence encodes CASSYWAFF.

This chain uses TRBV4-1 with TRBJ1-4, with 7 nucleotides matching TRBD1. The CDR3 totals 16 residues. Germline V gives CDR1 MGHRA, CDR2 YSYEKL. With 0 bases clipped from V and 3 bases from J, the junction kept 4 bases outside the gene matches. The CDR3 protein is CASSQDKTGANEKLFF. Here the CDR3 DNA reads TGCGCCAGCAGCCAAGACAAAACAGGGGCTAATGAAAAACTGTTTTTT.

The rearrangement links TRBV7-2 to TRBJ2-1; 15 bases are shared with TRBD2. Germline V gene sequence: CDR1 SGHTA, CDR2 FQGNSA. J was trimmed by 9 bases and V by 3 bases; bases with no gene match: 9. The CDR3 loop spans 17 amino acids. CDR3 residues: CASSFFAGLAGGGEQFF. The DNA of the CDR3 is TGTGCCAGCAGCTTCTTCGCCGGACTAGCGGGAGGGGGTGAGCAGTTCTTC. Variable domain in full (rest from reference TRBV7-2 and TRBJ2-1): GAGVSQSPSNKVTEKGKDVELRCDPISGHTALYWYRQSLGQGLEFLIYFQGNSAPDKSGLPSDRFSAERTGGSVSTLTIQRTQQEDSAVYLCASSFFAGLAGGGEQFFGPGTRLTVL.

Here the CDR3 DNA reads TGTGCCAGCAGTGAATCGGGGGGCAAAACCTACGAGCAGTACTTC. As protein: CASSESGGKTYEQYF. This chain uses TRBV25-1 with TRBJ2-7, with D possibly matching TRBD2 (7 bases). Germline lookup yields CDR1 MGHDK and CDR2 SYGVNS. Trimming stripped 1 base from V and 2 bases from J, with 12 bases between. CDR3 size: 15 residues.

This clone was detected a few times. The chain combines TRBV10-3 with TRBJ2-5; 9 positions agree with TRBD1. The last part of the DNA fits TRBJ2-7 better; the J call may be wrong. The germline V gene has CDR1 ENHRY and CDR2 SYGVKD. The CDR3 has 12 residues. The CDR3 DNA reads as TGTGCCTTCGCCCCGACAGGGGGCGAGCAGTACTTC. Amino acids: CAFAPTGGEQYF.

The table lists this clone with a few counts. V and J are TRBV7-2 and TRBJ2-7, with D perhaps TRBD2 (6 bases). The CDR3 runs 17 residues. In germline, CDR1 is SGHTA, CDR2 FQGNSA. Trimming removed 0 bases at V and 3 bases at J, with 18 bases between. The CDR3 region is CASSLASPRSGYYEQYF. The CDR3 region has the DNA TGTGCCAGCAGCTTAGCCTCCCCGCGGAGCGGGTACTACGAGCAGTACTTC.